One sample yielded the 6 T cell receptor beta chains listed below, sequenced in a study of monozygotic twins with inflammatory bowel disease. After re-calling the 5' RACE reads, TCRdb lists one entry per CDR3 protein, DNA absent. The sample includes roughly 160,000 distinct CDR3 sequences. Input material: blood. These receptors all stem from a human donor with ulcerative colitis or Crohn's disease, or a healthy co-twin of an affected twin (not recorded which).

The chain couples TRBV20-1 to TRBJ2-5. Germline CDR1 is DFQATT and CDR2 is SNEGSKA (reference sequence). The CDR3 spans 13 residues. CDR3 in amino acids: CSARDYFPETQYF.

This chain connects TRBV7-2 to TRBJ2-5; there is no DNA to check the TCRdb D call of TRBD1. This CDR3 region has 14 residues. Germline lookup yields CDR1 SGHTA and CDR2 FQGNSA. This CDR3 is CASSLGVGGQTQYF.

The rearrangement uses TRBV10-3 and TRBJ2-1. From germline, CDR1 is ENHRY and CDR2 SYGVKD. The CDR3 has 13 residues. CDR3: CAIRPSSYNEQFF.

The CDR3 here is CASSPDRVDTEAFF. The V gene is TRBV12-3 or TRBV12-4, the J gene TRBJ1-1; TCRdb outputs TRBD1, but without DNA this stays unchecked. The CDR3 sequence is 14 residues long.

The V gene is TRBV5-6, the J gene TRBJ2-2; TCRdb gives TRBD1 as the D gene, but with no DNA this cannot be confirmed. This CDR3 region has 15 residues. Germline assignment: CDR1 SGHDT and CDR2 YYEEEE. CDR3 in amino acids: CASSFEGSGTGELFF.

CDR3 loop: CASSRQGRNTGELFF. This sequence joins TRBV12-3 or TRBV12-4 and TRBJ2-2; TCRdb proposes TRBD1, but this gene call is untestable without DNA. The CDR3 has 15 residues.